A selection of T cell receptor beta chains follows, all from one sample in a study of T cell changes during pregnancy in multiple sclerosis. The repertoire was sequenced with immunoSEQ multiplex PCR; TCRdb's copy has only in-frame clones and lacks some. The sample yields roughly 88,000 clones, about 92% seen once. The input for sequencing was peripheral blood, taken in the first trimester of pregnancy. The receptors were gathered from a female donor with multiple sclerosis, enrolled in a pregnancy study. Both conserved end residues are part of each CDR3. A D gene is named only where the DNA matches it firmly. Where a row states a size, it is once, few, many or the class of an expanded clone; other rows omit it.

>TRBV10-3|TRBD1|TRBJ2-7|-
CAISHGTGENEQYF
TGTGCCATCAGTCATGGGACAGGGGAAAACGAGCAGTACTTC
>TRBV5-1|-|TRBJ2-5|once
CASSRIPRDRPGETQYF
TGCGCCAGCAGCCGCATACCTCGTGACAGGCCGGGAGAGACCCAGTACTTC
>TRBV27|-|TRBJ1-2|few
CASRERINYGYTF
TGTGCCAGCAGAGAGAGGATTAACTATGGCTACACCTTC
>TRBV7-8|TRBD1|TRBJ2-7|-
CASSLGGTGRYEQYF
TGTGCCAGCAGCTTAGGGGGGACAGGGCGGTACGAGCAGTACTTC
>TRBV10-1|TRBD2|TRBJ2-5|-
CASKGLGETQYF
TGCGCCAGCAAAGGACTAGGGGAGACCCAGTACTTC
>TRBV25-1|-|TRBJ2-1|-
CASSEPAYNEQFF
TGTGCCAGCAGTGAGCCCGCGTACAATGAGCAGTTCTTC
>TRBV18|TRBD1|TRBJ2-2|-
CASSRDRGRFGGELFF
TGTGCCAGCTCACGTGACAGGGGGCGATTCGGCGGGGAGCTGTTTTTT
>TRBV27|TRBD1|TRBJ1-2|-
CASSYQGQFNYGYTF
TGTGCCAGCAGCTACCAGGGACAGTTTAACTATGGCTACACCTTC
>TRBV29-1|TRBD2|TRBJ2-1|-
CSVEGWTSGEYNEQFF
TGCAGCGTTGAGGGTTGGACTAGCGGGGAGTACAATGAGCAGTTCTTC
>TRBV9|TRBD1|TRBJ2-5|-
CASSVEGAFQETQYF
TGTGCCAGCAGCGTAGAGGGGGCCTTCCAAGAGACCCAGTACTTC
>TRBV5-4|-|TRBJ2-2|once
CASSLSGPGELFF
TGTGCCAGCAGCTTGTCAGGTCCCGGGGAGCTGTTTTTT
>TRBV28|TRBD2|TRBJ2-1|-
CASSPRLGAAGLAYNEQFF
TGTGCCAGCAGTCCACGCCTGGGGGCCGCAGGACTAGCGTACAATGAGCAGTTCTTC
>TRBV27|TRBD1|TRBJ1-4|-
CASSAGQGVNEKLFF
TGTGCCAGCAGTGCCGGACAGGGAGTAAATGAAAAACTGTTTTTT
>TRBV30|-|TRBJ2-3|-
CAWTRLGLSTDTQYF
TGTGCCTGGACGCGGCTAGGCCTTAGCACAGATACGCAGTATTTT
>TRBV4-3|-|TRBJ1-5|-
CASSQDLGLMNQPQHF
TGCGCCAGCAGCCAAGATCTAGGCCTCATGAATCAGCCCCAGCATTTT
>TRBV7-2|TRBD2|TRBJ2-2|-
CASSLVVSGRRSTGELFF
TGTGCCAGCAGCTTAGTTGTTAGCGGGAGGCGAAGCACCGGGGAGCTGTTTTTT
>TRBV2|TRBD1|TRBJ1-2|-
CASSDRQGVLYGYTF
TGTGCCAGCAGTGATCGGCAGGGGGTCTTATATGGCTACACCTTC
>TRBV19|TRBD2|TRBJ2-7|-
CASSSGGSYEQYF
TGTGCCAGTAGTTCCGGGGGGTCCTACGAGCAGTACTTC
>TRBV6-5|-|TRBJ2-1|-
CASSYSTPLVRDEQFF
TGTGCCAGCAGTTACTCGACTCCCCTAGTTCGCGATGAGCAGTTCTTC
>TRBV9|-|TRBJ2-2|-
CASSVDTGTRIGELFF
TGTGCCAGCAGCGTAGATACAGGGACCCGTATCGGGGAGCTGTTTTTT
>TRBV5-6|-|TRBJ2-7|-
CASSLQGSYEQYF
TGTGCCAGCAGCTTGCAGGGTTCCTACGAGCAGTACTTC
>TRBV6-1|-|TRBJ1-5|-
CASKTGSGNQPQHF
TGTGCCAGCAAAACGGGGTCCGGCAATCAGCCCCAGCATTTT
>TRBV30|TRBD1|TRBJ2-4|-
CAWEQGAKNIQYF
TGTGCCTGGGAACAGGGGGCGAAAAACATTCAGTACTTC
>TRBV7-6|TRBD1|TRBJ2-5|-
CASSLGPPRTGEETQYF
TGTGCCAGCAGCTTAGGCCCACCTCGCACAGGGGAGGAGACCCAGTACTTC
>TRBV5-6|-|TRBJ1-5|-
CASSSGQTNQPQHF
TGTGCCAGCAGCTCCGGACAGACCAATCAGCCCCAGCATTTT
>TRBV19|TRBD2|TRBJ2-1|-
CASSTLAGEGEQFF
TGTGCCAGTAGCACACTAGCGGGAGAGGGTGAGCAGTTCTTC
>TRBV30|-|TRBJ2-1|-
CAWELADKEFF
TGTGCCTGGGAACTTGCAGACAAGGAGTTCTTC
>TRBV27|TRBD1|TRBJ2-7|-
CASSLSRTGPYEQYF
TGTGCCAGCAGTTTATCGAGGACAGGGCCCTACGAGCAGTACTTC
>TRBV6-4|-|TRBJ1-1|few
CASSADSIGPGEAFF
TGTGCCAGCAGTGCGGACAGTATAGGACCGGGTGAAGCTTTCTTT
>TRBV5-4|-|TRBJ2-3|-
CASSRSTDTQYF
TGTGCCAGCAGCCGGAGCACAGATACGCAGTATTTT
>TRBV30|TRBD2|TRBJ2-5|-
CAWSVRGRNGETQYF
TGTGCCTGGAGTGTACGCGGGAGGAACGGGGAGACCCAGTACTTC
>TRBV5-1|-|TRBJ2-7|-
CASSWGSGVYEQYF
TGCGCCAGCAGCTGGGGCTCGGGGGTCTACGAGCAGTACTTC
>TRBV19|TRBD2|TRBJ2-1|-
CASISRYSGTSGQQFF
TGTGCCAGTATTTCCAGGTACTCCGGGACTAGCGGGCAGCAGTTCTTC
>TRBV29-1|-|TRBJ1-1|once
CSVEVVYGGTEAFF
TGCAGCGTTGAAGTCGTATATGGAGGGACTGAAGCTTTCTTT
>TRBV6-5|-|TRBJ2-1|-
CASSYNRGGEQFF
TGTGCCAGCAGTTACAACAGGGGGGGGGAGCAGTTCTTC
>TRBV19|-|TRBJ2-1|-
CATALSSYNEQFF
TGTGCCACCGCGTTGAGCTCCTACAATGAGCAGTTCTTC
>TRBV9|-|TRBJ1-1|-
CASSVTDRNTEAFF
TGTGCCAGCAGCGTTACGGACAGGAACACTGAAGCTTTCTTT
>TRBV5-1|TRBD2|TRBJ2-7|-
CASSLSGRAGSYEQYF
TGCGCCAGCAGCTTGAGCGGGAGGGCCGGGTCCTACGAGCAGTACTTC
>TRBV5-8|TRBD1|TRBJ2-7|-
CASSSWTGPLSYEQYF
TGTGCCAGCAGCTCATGGACAGGCCCCCTCTCCTACGAGCAGTACTTC
>TRBV4-1|-|TRBJ2-2|-
CASSQDRGGLTTGELFF
TGCGCCAGCAGCCAAGATCGAGGGGGTCTAACAACCGGGGAGCTGTTTTTT
>TRBV19|-|TRBJ1-5|-
CASSIGGNSNQPQHF
TGTGCCAGTAGTATTGGAGGGAATAGCAATCAGCCCCAGCATTTT
>TRBV5-4|TRBD1|TRBJ2-7|-
CASSLGQGAKEQYF
TGTGCCAGCAGCTTGGGGCAGGGGGCTAAAGAGCAGTACTTC
>TRBV28|-|TRBJ1-2|-
CASSVRERAVQYGYTF
TGTGCCAGCAGCGTTCGCGAGAGGGCCGTTCAATATGGCTACACCTTC
>TRBV11-2|-|TRBJ2-7|once
CASSLGTGGEQYF
TGTGCCAGCAGCTTAGGAACAGGTGGCGAGCAGTACTTC
>TRBV6-5|-|TRBJ2-3|-
CASRHRELSTDTQYF
TGTGCCAGCAGGCACAGGGAACTTAGCACAGATACGCAGTATTTT
>TRBV6-1|TRBD2|TRBJ2-7|once
CASSDFGLAASYEQYF
TGTGCCAGCAGTGATTTCGGACTAGCGGCCTCATACGAGCAGTACTTC
>TRBV27|TRBD2|TRBJ2-7|-
CATAPGLANYEQYF
TGTGCCACCGCCCCGGGACTAGCGAATTACGAGCAGTACTTC
>TRBV7-9|-|TRBJ2-5|-
CASSRQPQETQYF
TGTGCCAGCAGCAGACAACCTCAAGAGACCCAGTACTTC
>TRBV6-5|-|TRBJ1-4|-
CASSYEPLKKLFF
TGTGCCAGCAGTTACGAGCCCTTAAAAAAACTGTTTTTT
>TRBV6-4|-|TRBJ1-2|-
CASSGEGNYGYTF
TGTGCCAGCAGTGGGGAGGGGAACTATGGCTACACCTTC
>TRBV9|TRBD2|TRBJ2-1|-
CASSVGRGGFNEQFF
TGTGCCAGCAGCGTAGGCCGGGGAGGGTTCAATGAGCAGTTCTTC
>TRBV28|TRBD1|TRBJ1-6|-
CASSLGRDRVASPLHF
TGTGCCAGCAGTTTGGGTCGGGACAGGGTGGCTTCACCCCTCCACTTT
>TRBV7-9|-|TRBJ2-3|once
CATRGTRTDTQYF
TGTGCTACCCGAGGGACTCGCACAGATACGCAGTATTTT
>TRBV7-8|TRBD2|TRBJ2-2|-
CASSEIAGGTGELFF
TGTGCCAGCAGCGAAATAGCGGGAGGTACCGGGGAGCTGTTTTTT
>TRBV18|-|TRBJ1-5|-
CASSTSDRSNQPQHF
TGTGCCAGCTCAACTTCAGACAGAAGCAATCAGCCCCAGCATTTT
>TRBV2|TRBD2|TRBJ2-5|-
CASSASGSGETQYF
TGTGCCAGCAGTGCCAGCGGGAGCGGTGAGACCCAGTACTTC